Detailed here is one T cell receptor beta chain. Trimming left V 0 bases short and J 7 bases short, with 4 bases between. The CDR3 spans 11 residues. Germline-derived CDR1 and CDR2 are GTSNPN and SVGIG (reference sequence). Assay used: immunoSEQ multiplex PCR; TCRdb lists only in-frame clones, some missing. The sample lists tens of thousands of clones; approximately 92% were seen once. The data were obtained in a study of T cell changes during pregnancy in multiple sclerosis. This receptor was identified in a female donor in good health, enrolled as a control in a pregnancy study. The genes are TRBV30 and TRBJ2-1; no reliable D call. Source: peripheral blood, taken in the third trimester of pregnancy. CDR3 amino acids: CAWSVRNEQFF. The CDR3 DNA sequence: TGTGCCTGGAGTGTCAGGAATGAGCAGTTCTTC.